This TCR beta chain came from a study of response to subunit inactivated influenza vaccine. General study findings and limits: The study's authors posited that every seasonal influenza vaccination enlists few new T cells.

For this clonotype: The antigen remains unidentified.

TCRdb recomputed calls from the RT-PCR reads with MiXCR, one row per CDR3 protein. The repertoire holds roughly 570,000 distinct CDR3 sequences, with 10% to 15% as singletons. With 6 bases removed from V and 0 bases from J, the gap between germline ends came to 12 bases. The germline V gene has CDR1 DFQATT and CDR2 SNEGSKA (reference sequence). The CDR3 has 13 residues. This specimen was PBMCs from blood, taken 40 to 50 days after vaccination. The chain couples TRBV20-1 to TRBJ2-7; D possibly corresponds to TRBD2 (5 bases). The sequence derives from a man aged 45-65 years who received an inactivated influenza vaccine. CDR3 coding DNA: TGCAGTGCGCACCGGGGTCGCTCCTACGAGCAGTACTTC. Translated: CSAHRGRSYEQYF.